Below are 30 T cell receptor beta chains sequenced from a single sample in a study of shared clonotypes between healthy human individuals. This table comes from immunoSEQ multiplex PCR, and its TCRdb copy is limited to in-frame clones, with some not included. The data contain about 530,000 clones, 90% to 96% of them singletons. The sequenced material came from naive CD4+ T cells sorted from blood. Subset here: CD45RA+ positively selected. Receptors were obtained from a woman in her 30s in good health.

This chain links TRBV4-1 with TRBJ2-1, with 14 nucleotides matching TRBD2. The V gene end was trimmed by 3 bases and the J gene end by 7 bases; junction bases not matched to a gene: 5. Germline CDR1 reads MGHRA; CDR2 reads YSYEKL. The CDR3 spans 16 residues. DNA of the CDR3: TGCGCCAGCAGCCAGGGACTAGCGGGAGTAGTAAATGAGCAGTTCTTC. Its protein product is CASSQGLAGVVNEQFF.

The chain's CDR3 is CASTDTALSRTDTQYF. CDR3 nucleotide sequence: TGTGCCAGTACCGATACGGCCCTAAGCCGCACAGATACGCAGTATTTT. The chain links TRBV19 to TRBJ2-3, with D uncertain. CDR3 size: 16 residues. V was trimmed by 7 bases and J by 1 base, leaving 18 bases between them. Per the germline V gene, CDR1 is LNHDA and CDR2 is SQIVND (reference sequence).

CDR3 sequence reads: CASSPGLAGEDEQYF. DNA for the CDR3: TGTGCCAGCTCACCGGGACTAGCGGGAGAGGATGAGCAGTACTTC. The chain has TRBV18 and TRBJ2-7, with TRBD2 matching over 14 bases. This CDR3 has 15 amino acids. J was trimmed by 7 bases and V by 3 bases; bases with no gene match: 5. Germline CDR1 is KGHSH and CDR2 is LQKENI.

CDR3 loop: CASIWTGGTNTEAFF. DNA for the CDR3: TGTGCCAGCATCTGGACAGGGGGAACGAACACTGAAGCTTTCTTT. V gene TRBV5-6 combines with J gene TRBJ1-1, with 10 bases lining up with TRBD1. Germline V lookup: CDR1 SGHDT, CDR2 YYEEEE. The CDR3 loop spans 15 amino acids. Trimming at V came to 6 bases and at J to 1 base, leaving 6 bases not matched to a gene.

The chain employs TRBV30 and TRBJ2-6, with D tentatively TRBD1 or TRBD2 (7 bases each). This CDR3 is built from 18 residues. Germline lookup yields CDR1 GTSNPN and CDR2 SVGIG (reference sequence). Trimming removed 4 bases from V and 1 base from J, with 20 bases in between. The CDR3 protein is CAWNNKQGRVSGANVLTF. In nucleotides, the CDR3 is TGTGCCTGGAACAACAAACAGGGGAGGGTTTCTGGGGCCAACGTCCTGACTTTC.

The chain links TRBV7-9 to TRBJ2-1; 8 bases are shared with TRBD1. CDR1 and CDR2 from the germline V gene are SEHNR and FQNEAQ (reference sequence). The junction had 11 bases not matched to a gene; V was cut back by 1 base and J by 0 bases. The CDR3 length is 19 residues. CDR3 sequence (DNA): TGTGCCAGCAGCTTAGGGACAGGGTCCCTTCTAAGCTCCTACAATGAGCAGTTCTTC. It specifies CASSLGTGSLLSSYNEQFF.

V usage is TRBV28 and J usage is TRBJ2-7; D remains ambiguous. V was clipped by 6 bases and J by 0 bases, with 12 bases between them. Germline CDR1 and CDR2: MDHEN and SYDVKM. This CDR3 contains 14 residues. The CDR3 bases are TGTGCCAGCAGGCGACACAATCTCTCCTACGAGCAGTACTTC. Translated: CASRRHNLSYEQYF.

The rearrangement links TRBV7-2 to TRBJ2-3; tentatively, D is TRBD1 (5 bases). The CDR3 loop spans 14 amino acids. In germline, CDR1 is SGHTA, CDR2 FQGNSA. V lost 1 base and J 1 base, leaving 6 bases between the germline ends. The CDR3 spells CASSLVGRTDTQYF. For the CDR3, the DNA is TGTGCCAGCAGCTTAGTGGGGCGCACAGATACGCAGTATTTT. Supplemented by reference TRBV7-2 and TRBJ2-3, the full variable domain reads GAGVSQSPSNKVTEKGKDVELRCDPISGHTALYWYRQSLGQGLEFLIYFQGNSAPDKSGLPSDRFSAERTGGSVSTLTIQRTQQEDSAVYLCASSLVGRTDTQYFGPGTRLTVL.

The chain links TRBV7-2 to TRBJ2-2, with no clear D. Germline-derived CDR1 and CDR2 are SGHTA and FQGNSA. V lost 0 bases and J 0 bases, leaving 8 bases between the germline ends. The CDR3 extends over 16 amino acids. In DNA, the CDR3 is TGTGCCAGCAGCTTAGCGCTAACGGCGAACACCGGGGAGCTGTTTTTT. It codes for CASSLALTANTGELFF.

The V and J genes are TRBV7-9 and TRBJ2-7; 11 bases match TRBD2. The CDR3 spans 17 residues. Per germline, CDR1 SEHNR and CDR2 FQNEAQ (reference sequence). Trimming took 4 bases from V and 1 from J; bases not matched to a gene: 9. The CDR3 is CASSSAGGTSGSYEQYF. DNA of the CDR3: TGTGCCAGCAGCTCCGCGGGTGGGACTAGCGGATCCTACGAGCAGTACTTC.

The chain combines TRBV11-2 with TRBJ2-7; 7 nucleotides match TRBD2. Per germline, CDR1 SGHAT and CDR2 FQNNGV. The V and J ends lost 1 base and 0 bases, in that order; junction bases with no gene match: 6. The CDR3 loop spans 16 amino acids. Here the CDR3 DNA reads TGTGCCAGCAGCTTAGGAGGCGGGAGTGGCTCCTACGAGCAGTACTTC. Amino acid sequence: CASSLGGGSGSYEQYF.

In this sample, this clone turned up once. V gene TRBV15 combines with J gene TRBJ2-3; D might be TRBD1 (5 bases). V was cut by 2 bases and J by 0 bases, with 9 bases left in between. There are 15 residues in the CDR3. CDR1 and CDR2 (germline): LNHNV, YYDKDF (reference sequence). CDR3 protein: CATSRPGQSTDTQYF. The DNA for the CDR3 is TGTGCCACCAGCAGACCCGGACAAAGCACAGATACGCAGTATTTT.

This chain uses TRBV5-1 with TRBJ1-3; 7 nucleotides line up with TRBD1. From germline, CDR1 is SGHRS and CDR2 YFSETQ. The CDR3 runs to 14 residues. V trimming: 4 bases; J trimming: 2 bases; junction bases outside the gene matches: 3. CDR3 DNA sequence: TGCGCCAGCAGCCCCGGACAGGCTGGAAACACCATATATTTT. The encoded protein is CASSPGQAGNTIYF.

The chain has TRBV7-2 and TRBJ1-1; D is uncertain. V dropped 5 bases and J dropped 1 base, with 14 bases sitting between them. CDR1 SGHTA and CDR2 FQGNSA come from the germline V gene. This CDR3 has 15 residues. CDR3 sequence (DNA): TGTGCCAGCAGCGTGGCCGTGGCAGCGAACACTGAAGCTTTCTTT. It encodes CASSVAVAANTEAFF.

The chain has TRBV19 and TRBJ1-1; weak D call: TRBD1 (5 bases). The germline CDR1 and CDR2 sequences are LNHDA and SQIVND (reference sequence). The V and J ends lost 10 bases and 10 bases respectively, with 34 bases between them. This CDR3 comprises 17 residues. The CDR3 sequence is CATIRKGIPFTPRAAFF. The CDR3 region has the DNA TGTGCCACCATCCGAAAGGGGATCCCATTTACCCCCCGCGCAGCTTTCTTT.

The rearrangement joins TRBV5-4 to TRBJ2-4; TRBD2 agrees at 12 bases. The CDR3 spans 16 residues. V lost 3 bases, J lost 3 bases, and 4 bases stayed unmatched. Germline V lookup: CDR1 SGHNT, CDR2 YYREEE (reference sequence). The CDR3 spells CASSYGLAGNKNIQYF. The CDR3 DNA sequence: TGTGCCAGCAGCTACGGACTAGCGGGAAACAAAAACATTCAGTACTTC. Filled out from reference TRBV5-4 and TRBJ2-4, the complete variable domain reads ETGVTQSPTHLIKTRGQQVTLRCSSQSGHNTVSWYQQALGQGPQFIFQYYREEENGRGNFPPRFSGLQFPNYSSELNVNALELDDSALYLCASSYGLAGNKNIQYFGAGTRLSVL.

The chain couples TRBV27 to TRBJ2-5, with TRBD2 matching 8 bases. V lost 5 bases, J lost 10 bases, and 12 bases stayed unmatched. Germline CDR1 reads MNHEY; CDR2 reads SMNVEV (reference sequence). The CDR3 contains 14 residues. This chain's CDR3 is CASSPGTRGADQYF. The CDR3 region has the DNA TGTGCCAGCAGTCCCGGGACTAGGGGTGCGGACCAGTACTTC.

The chain recombines TRBV28 with TRBJ2-2; D unresolved. Trimming pared 6 bases from V and 5 bases from J, leaving 10 bases between. The germline CDR1 and CDR2 sequences are MDHEN and SYDVKM. The CDR3 is made up of 13 amino acids. In nucleotides, the CDR3 is TGTGCCAGCAGAAACACCTGGACCGGGGAGCTGTTTTTT. Residues: CASRNTWTGELFF.

The genes are TRBV18 and TRBJ1-5; D remains unclear. V shed 2 bases and J shed 1 base, with 6 bases lying between them. This CDR3 spans 14 amino acids. Germline loops: CDR1 KGHSH, CDR2 LQKENI. The CDR3 loop is CASSPVDSNQPQHF. The DNA for the CDR3 is TGTGCCAGCTCACCAGTCGACAGCAATCAGCCCCAGCATTTT.

The table lists this clone with a count of one. The V call is TRBV5-1, the J call TRBJ1-1; maybe TRBD1 (6 bases). V was cut by 4 bases and J by 1 base, with 8 bases left in between. Germline CDR1 SGHRS, CDR2 YFSETQ. CDR3 length: 13 amino acids. The CDR3 nucleotides are TGCGCCAGCAGCGGGGGCGGGAACACTGAAGCTTTCTTT. Amino acids: CASSGGGNTEAFF.

This rearrangement joins TRBV30 to TRBJ2-1; D might be TRBD1 or TRBD2, each matching 5 bases. V lost 2 bases, J lost 7 bases, and 15 bases lay in between. Looked up from germline, CDR1 is GTSNPN and CDR2 is SVGIG (reference sequence). The CDR3 covers 14 residues. CDR3 DNA sequence: TGTGCCTGGAGTAGGGGCCTAGCAGCTAATGAGCAGTTCTTC. It encodes CAWSRGLAANEQFF.

The chain uses TRBV2 and TRBJ2-5; D may be TRBD2 (6 bases). This CDR3 contains 13 residues. Per germline, CDR1 SNHLY and CDR2 FYNNEI. V lost 6 bases, J lost 5 bases, and 13 bases lay in between. The CDR3 nucleotides are TGTGCCAGCAGCAAACTAGCTGGGGAGACCCAGTACTTC. It codes for CASSKLAGETQYF.

The V gene is TRBV11-1, the J gene TRBJ2-5; 11 bases are a match to TRBD1. Per the germline V gene, CDR1 is SGHAT and CDR2 is FQDESV (reference sequence). Germline trimming cut 5 bases from V and 4 bases from J; bases unmatched to any gene: 9. This CDR3 is built from 16 residues. CDR3 loop: CASSPWTGGVGETQYF. The CDR3 nucleotides read TGTGCCAGCAGCCCTTGGACAGGGGGCGTTGGAGAGACCCAGTACTTC.

V usage is TRBV7-9 and J usage is TRBJ2-7, with D possibly TRBD1 on 6 matching bases. Germline CDR1 SEHNR, CDR2 FQNEAQ (reference sequence). V was shortened by 2 bases and J by 6 bases, with 17 bases between the two germline ends. This CDR3 has 15 amino acids. The CDR3 sequence: CASSLTGSDGGEQYF. As DNA, the CDR3 is TGTGCCAGCAGCTTAACAGGGAGCGATGGCGGCGAGCAGTACTTC.

The genes are TRBV18 and TRBJ2-7, with D uncertain. CDR1 KGHSH and CDR2 LQKENI come from the germline V gene. Trimming took 3 bases from V and 3 from J, leaving 12 bases between them. The CDR3 contains 14 residues. This chain's CDR3 is CASSPPSRSYEQYF. The DNA of the CDR3 is TGTGCCAGCTCACCTCCTTCCCGAAGCTACGAGCAGTACTTC.

The genes are TRBV7-2 and TRBJ2-3; 7 bases match TRBD2. The CDR3 extends over 16 amino acids. In germline, CDR1 is SGHTA, CDR2 FQGNSA. After removal of 5 bases from V and 1 base from J, the junction contained 9 bases not matched to a gene. The CDR3 reads CASSTSVGGGTDTQYF. The DNA of the CDR3 is TGTGCCAGCAGCACTAGCGTCGGGGGTGGCACAGATACGCAGTATTTT.

The chain uses TRBV11-2 and TRBJ2-1; tentatively, D is TRBD1 or TRBD2 (5 bases each). This CDR3 region has 13 residues. CDR1 is SGHAT, CDR2 FQNNGV, per germline. V was shortened by 8 bases and J by 11 bases, with 19 bases between the two germline ends. The CDR3 protein is CASAPVGVNQQFF. The DNA for the CDR3 is TGTGCCAGCGCCCCCGTGGGGGTTAATCAGCAGTTCTTC.

The V gene is TRBV2, the J gene TRBJ2-1; D is unclear. CDR1 and CDR2 from the germline V gene are SNHLY and FYNNEI. V lost 2 bases and J 0 bases, leaving 11 bases between the germline ends. The length of the CDR3 is 16 residues. CDR3 nucleotides: TGTGCCAGCAGTGAATCCGTCCATAGCTCCTACAATGAGCAGTTCTTC. Translation gives CASSESVHSSYNEQFF.

The chain joins TRBV19 to TRBJ1-5; D remains unclear. The germline V gene encodes CDR1 LNHDA and CDR2 SQIVND (reference sequence). This CDR3 has 13 amino acids. Trimming removed 6 bases from V and 3 bases from J, with 9 bases in between. CDR3 sequence: CASRRVDNQPQHF. The CDR3, as DNA: TGTGCCAGTAGGAGGGTGGACAATCAGCCCCAGCATTTT. The variable domain in full, with the rest retrieved from reference TRBV19 and TRBJ1-5, is DGGITQSPKYLFRKEGQNVTLSCEQNLNHDAMYWYRQDPGQGLRLIYYSQIVNDFQKGDIAEGYSVSREKKESFPLTVTSAQKNPTAFYLCASRRVDNQPQHFGDGTRLSIL.

The chain is built from TRBV7-9 and TRBJ2-3; D possibly corresponds to TRBD2 (6 bases). Trimming removed 8 bases from V and 5 bases from J, with 23 bases in between. The CDR3 is made up of 16 amino acids. The germline V gene has CDR1 SEHNR and CDR2 FQNEAQ (reference sequence). CDR3 in DNA: TGTGCCAGCTCCGGCTGGGCGGGGACCTGGGGAGATACGCAGTATTTT. This translates into CASSGWAGTWGDTQYF.